Each of the 32 T cell receptor beta chains below was sequenced from the same sample in a study of cytomegalovirus exposure and HLA in healthy donors. The PCR used 60 Vbeta and 13 Jbeta primers. Profiled with immunoSEQ multiplex PCR; TCRdb holds only in-frame clones, not every one. This table has 150,000 to 200,000 clones, 70% appearing once. Sample: PBMCs. These receptors were collected from a man between 18 and 35 years old in good health and CMV-seropositive.

The chain carries TRBV28 and TRBJ1-5; D might be TRBD1 (5 bases). V was clipped by 1 base and J by 8 bases, with 12 bases between them. This CDR3 contains 14 residues. CDR1 MDHEN and CDR2 SYDVKM come from the germline V gene. This CDR3 is CASSLYPRVEPQHF. The CDR3 nucleotides read TGTGCCAGCAGTTTATATCCCAGGGTGGAGCCCCAGCATTTT.

The rearrangement uses TRBV19 and TRBJ1-1; D unresolved. Germline values: CDR1 LNHDA, CDR2 SQIVND (reference sequence). The CDR3 runs to 13 residues. The V end was cut by 3 bases, the J end by 4 bases, with 9 bases between. The DNA of the CDR3 is TGTGCCAGTAGTATTAGTAACCCCACTGAAGCTTTCTTT. This sequence encodes CASSISNPTEAFF. Combining the CDR3 with reference TRBV19 and TRBJ1-1 gives the whole variable domain DGGITQSPKYLFRKEGQNVTLSCEQNLNHDAMYWYRQDPGQGLRLIYYSQIVNDFQKGDIAEGYSVSREKKESFPLTVTSAQKNPTAFYLCASSISNPTEAFFGQGTRLTVV.

The chain links TRBV11-1 to TRBJ1-2; D gene uncertain. V shed 1 base and J shed 5 bases, with 8 bases lying between them. Germline V gene data show CDR1 as SGHAT and CDR2 as FQDESV (reference sequence). CDR3 length equals 13 residues. CDR3 loop: CASSLDSPYGYTF. The CDR3, as DNA: TGTGCCAGCAGCTTAGACTCGCCGTATGGCTACACCTTC.

The V gene is TRBV13, the J gene TRBJ2-2; 8 nucleotides agree with TRBD2. V was pared by 0 bases and J by 3 bases, with 3 bases of the junction left unmatched. Per germline, CDR1 PRHDT and CDR2 FYEKMQ (reference sequence). The CDR3 extends over 16 amino acids. The CDR3 protein is CASSLGPAGDTGELFF. The CDR3 DNA is TGTGCCAGCAGCTTAGGCCCAGCGGGGGACACCGGGGAGCTGTTTTTT.

This clone was observed once. J is TRBJ1-6 and V is TRBV2, with D possibly TRBD1 on 6 matching bases. V dropped 2 bases and J dropped 4 bases, with 12 bases sitting between them. Germline V CDR1 and CDR2: SNHLY, FYNNEI. The CDR3 covers 16 residues. The CDR3 sequence is CASSEQDSRYNSPLHF. DNA of the CDR3: TGTGCCAGCAGTGAACAGGACAGTAGATATAATTCACCCCTCCACTTT.

The chain employs TRBV2 and TRBJ2-2; tentatively, D is TRBD2 (7 bases). Germline CDR1 and CDR2: SNHLY and FYNNEI. This CDR3 has 15 amino acids. V gave up 7 bases and J gave up 7 bases, with 19 bases separating them. Here the CDR3 reads CASMGGLRADGELFF. In DNA, the CDR3 is TGTGCCAGCATGGGGGGGCTGCGAGCAGACGGGGAGCTGTTTTTT.

The rearrangement links TRBV4-2 to TRBJ1-5, with TRBD1 as a possible D gene (6 bases). The CDR3 is 17 residues long. Germline values: CDR1 LGHNA, CDR2 YNFKEQ. The V end lost 1 base, the J end lost 0 bases, and 13 bases lay between the germline ends. CDR3 coding DNA: TGTGCCAGCAGCCAAGTGCCAGGGGACTATAGCAATCAGCCCCAGCATTTT. Its protein is CASSQVPGDYSNQPQHF.

V gene TRBV7-2 combines with J gene TRBJ2-3, with 9 bases lining up with TRBD2. Germline trimming cut 5 bases from V and 6 bases from J; bases unmatched to any gene: 6. Per germline, CDR1 SGHTA and CDR2 FQGNSA. The length of the CDR3 is 14 residues. This CDR3 reads CASSISGGWDTQYF. The CDR3 nucleotides read TGTGCCAGCAGCATTAGCGGGGGTTGGGATACGCAGTATTTT. The full variable domain, in which reference TRBV7-2 and TRBJ2-3 provide the parts outside the CDR3, is GAGVSQSPSNKVTEKGKDVELRCDPISGHTALYWYRQSLGQGLEFLIYFQGNSAPDKSGLPSDRFSAERTGGSVSTLTIQRTQQEDSAVYLCASSISGGWDTQYFGPGTRLTVL.

This chain joins TRBV6-5 and TRBJ2-5; D is ambiguous. The ends were cut back, 7 bases at V and 1 base at J, with 10 bases in the middle. The CDR3 runs 13 residues. The germline V gene encodes CDR1 MNHEY and CDR2 SVGAGI. The DNA of the CDR3 is TGTGCCAGCAAATTGACTGCCCAAGAGACCCAGTACTTC. This sequence encodes CASKLTAQETQYF.

This clone was observed a few times. The rearrangement uses TRBV5-4 and TRBJ1-2; 9 bases are a match to TRBD1. J gave up 6 bases and V 3 bases, and 9 bases lay outside the gene matches. In germline, CDR1 is SGHNT, CDR2 YYREEE (reference sequence). The CDR3 is 15 residues long. CDR3 protein: CASSSLMRQGDGYTF. The CDR3 DNA is TGTGCCAGCAGCTCTCTAATGCGACAGGGGGATGGCTACACCTTC.

V usage is TRBV10-3 and J usage is TRBJ1-5, with no clear D. V lost 6 bases to trimming and J lost 5 bases, with 11 bases between them. Germline CDR1 and CDR2: ENHRY and SYGVKD. The length of the CDR3 is 13 residues. The CDR3 DNA sequence: TGTGCCATCAGAGAAATGCCGGATCAGCCCCAGCATTTT. Translation gives CAIREMPDQPQHF.

This clone was recorded only once. The rearrangement uses TRBV6-5 and TRBJ1-5, with TRBD1 matching 9 bases. V trimming: 4 bases; J trimming: 7 bases; junction bases outside the gene matches: 2. Germline CDR1 and CDR2: MNHEY and SVGAGI. There are 13 residues in the CDR3. CDR3 in amino acids: CASSLTGGQPQHF. The CDR3 coding sequence is TGTGCCAGCAGTTTGACAGGGGGACAGCCCCAGCATTTT.

This clone has only a few counts. The V gene is TRBV7-9, the J gene TRBJ2-1; 9 bases are shared with TRBD2. With V trimmed by 5 bases and J by 4 bases, 6 bases remained unmatched. The CDR3 sequence is 15 residues long. Germline values: CDR1 SEHNR, CDR2 FQNEAQ (reference sequence). The CDR3 reads CASSPSGKLYNEQFF. The DNA of the CDR3 is TGTGCCAGCAGCCCTAGCGGGAAACTGTACAATGAGCAGTTCTTC.

The chain carries TRBV30 and TRBJ2-1; TRBD2 aligns across 8 bases. The J segment lost 2 bases and the V segment lost 3 bases, leaving 9 bases of the junction unmatched. CDR1 is GTSNPN and CDR2 is SVGIG in the germline V gene (reference sequence). The CDR3 is 16 residues long. CDR3 nucleotide sequence: TGTGCCTGGAGGCGCCGGGGGGGGCAAGCCTACAATGAGCAGTTCTTC. The encoded protein is CAWRRRGGQAYNEQFF.

The chain combines TRBV7-9 with TRBJ1-1; possibly TRBD1 for D (5 bases). Germline-derived CDR1 and CDR2 are SEHNR and FQNEAQ (reference sequence). There are 16 residues in the CDR3. V lost 3 bases to trimming and J lost 3 bases, with 17 bases between them. The CDR3 loop is CASSFPKAGSDTEAFF. CDR3 in DNA: TGTGCCAGCAGCTTTCCAAAAGCAGGGTCAGACACTGAAGCTTTCTTT.

This sequence joins TRBV30 and TRBJ2-4, with 12 bases matching TRBD1. Trimming at V came to 0 bases and at J to 2 bases, leaving 5 bases not matched to a gene. The CDR3 consists of 17 residues. CDR1 and CDR2 (germline): GTSNPN, SVGIG (reference sequence). CDR3 protein: CAWSVPGTGGSKNIQYF. The CDR3 nucleotides are TGTGCCTGGAGTGTACCCGGGACAGGGGGCTCCAAAAACATTCAGTACTTC.

With regard to this clone: The sample has other DNA sequences that encode this CDR3 too. The V call is TRBV14, the J call TRBJ1-1; D gene ambiguous. CDR1 is SGHDN, CDR2 FVKESK, per germline. The CDR3 spans 13 residues. Trimming took off 2 bases at V and 5 bases at J, with 9 bases between the two ends. For the CDR3, the DNA is TGTGCCAGCAGCCAAAGTACGCGGACTGAAGCTTTCTTT. It specifies CASSQSTRTEAFF. The full variable domain, in which reference TRBV14 and TRBJ1-1 provide the parts outside the CDR3, is EAGVTQFPSHSVIEKGQTVTLRCDPISGHDNLYWYRRVMGKEIKFLLHFVKESKQDESGMPNNRFLAERTGGTYSTLKVQPAELEDSGVYFCASSQSTRTEAFFGQGTRLTVV.

CDR3 protein: CATSPGTGGYYEQYV. CDR3 nucleotide sequence: TGTGCCACCAGTCCCGGGACAGGGGGTTACTACGAGCAGTACGTC. The chain couples TRBV15 to TRBJ2-7; TRBD1 matches at 11 bases. Losses at the gene ends were 6 bases for V and 3 bases for J; bases not matched to a gene: 7. CDR1 is LNHNV, CDR2 YYDKDF, per germline (reference sequence). This CDR3 spans 15 amino acids.

V gene TRBV5-1 combines with J gene TRBJ2-7; 10 bases fit TRBD1. The V segment lost 3 bases and the J segment 3 bases; nucleotides outside the gene matches: 9. The CDR3 runs to 16 residues. Germline CDR1 is SGHRS and CDR2 is YFSETQ. In DNA form, the CDR3 reads TGCGCCAGCAGCTACGGCCTAAGGGACAGGGGCTACGAGCAGTACGTC. This translates into CASSYGLRDRGYEQYV.

The rearrangement joins TRBV10-3 to TRBJ2-7, with 8 bases matching TRBD1. Per the germline V gene, CDR1 is ENHRY and CDR2 is SYGVKD. The CDR3 has 14 residues. V gave up 4 bases and J gave up 6 bases; unmatched junction bases: 8. The CDR3 nucleotides read TGTGCCATCAGTGCCGGGGACAGGTCTATCGAGCAGTACGTC. Protein: CAISAGDRSIEQYV.

This chain uses TRBV2 with TRBJ1-2; 10 nucleotides match TRBD1. Germline V gene lookup returns CDR1 SNHLY and CDR2 FYNNEI. V lost 7 bases and J lost 4; bases outside the gene matches: 9. The CDR3 contains 15 residues. This CDR3 reads CASNPRQGAIYGYTF. In DNA form, the CDR3 reads TGTGCCAGCAACCCAAGACAGGGGGCTATCTATGGCTACACCTTC.

The chain is built from TRBV11-2 and TRBJ1-2; D gene ambiguous. The V end lost 5 bases, the J end lost 4 bases, and 17 bases lay between the germline ends. This CDR3 contains 15 residues. From germline, CDR1 is SGHAT and CDR2 FQNNGV. CDR3 in amino acids: CASSPTGPPGYGYTF. The CDR3 DNA reads as TGTGCCAGCAGCCCCACCGGTCCCCCTGGCTATGGCTACACCTTC.

As regards this clone: This same CDR3 is encoded by further DNA sequences in the sample. The chain couples TRBV6-5 to TRBJ1-1, with TRBD1 matching over 7 bases. Trimming removed 4 bases from V and 3 bases from J; junction bases left unmatched: 5. CDR1 is MNHEY, CDR2 SVGAGI, per germline. This CDR3 comprises 14 residues. CDR3 amino acids: CASSLRQGDTEAFF. CDR3 nucleotide sequence: TGTGCCAGCAGTTTAAGACAGGGCGACACTGAAGCTTTCTTT.

J is TRBJ2-1 and V is TRBV6-6; 8 nucleotides line up with TRBD2. Germline V lookup: CDR1 MNHNY, CDR2 SVGAGI (reference sequence). CDR3 length equals 13 residues. The CDR3 loop reads CATRGGSYNEQFF. CDR3 sequence (DNA): TGTGCAACCCGGGGGGGTTCCTACAATGAGCAGTTCTTC.

The chain is built from TRBV4-1 and TRBJ2-3; 11 positions match TRBD2. From germline, CDR1 is MGHRA and CDR2 YSYEKL. V lost 1 base and J lost 5; bases outside the gene matches: 5. The length of the CDR3 is 16 residues. The CDR3 protein is CASSQGGLAEKDTQYF. The CDR3 region has the DNA TGCGCCAGCAGCCAAGGGGGACTAGCGGAGAAAGATACGCAGTATTTT.

The chain uses TRBV21-1 and TRBJ1-2; TRBD1 reflects the table's D call only, with no check against the DNA. TRBV21-1 is a pseudogene locus. The CDR3 has 18 amino acids. CDR3 DNA sequence: TGTGCCAGCAGCAATGGGGAGGACAGGGGCCGGGTTGGCTATGGCTACACCTTC. This encodes CASSNGEDRGRVGYGYTF.

In this sample, this clone turned up a few times. The chain uses TRBV5-6 and TRBJ2-3, with no clear D. From germline, CDR1 is SGHDT and CDR2 YYEEEE. The CDR3 consists of 12 residues. The germline V and J ends were trimmed by 0 bases and 5 bases, with 4 bases remaining between them. The CDR3 sequence is CASSLGRDTQYF. The CDR3 DNA sequence: TGTGCCAGCAGCTTGGGTAGAGATACGCAGTATTTT. Supplemented by reference TRBV5-6 and TRBJ2-3, the full variable domain reads DAGVTQSPTHLIKTRGQQVTLRCSPKSGHDTVSWYQQALGQGPQFIFQYYEEEERQRGNFPDRFSGHQFPNYSSELNVNALLLGDSALYLCASSLGRDTQYFGPGTRLTVL.

V is TRBV15 and J is TRBJ2-1; D gene uncertain. The length of the CDR3 is 17 residues. CDR1 LNHNV and CDR2 YYDKDF come from the germline V gene (reference sequence). V lost 5 bases and J lost 3, with 20 bases in between. The CDR3 sequence: CATSPRAGVSLYNEQFF. The DNA for the CDR3 is TGTGCCACCAGCCCTCGCGCCGGAGTGAGTCTCTACAATGAGCAGTTCTTC.

The rearrangement links TRBV23-1 to TRBJ2-7; no clear D gene. TRBV23-1 counts as an open reading frame of uncertain function. V was trimmed by 6 bases and J by 7 bases, leaving 16 bases between them. This CDR3 is built from 13 residues. The CDR3 DNA reads as TGCGCCAGCAGGTTGACACCGGCTGGGGAGCAGTACGTC. Residues: CASRLTPAGEQYV.

This rearrangement joins TRBV18 to TRBJ2-1; the match to TRBD2 covers 13 bases. This CDR3 is built from 15 residues. V dropped 6 bases and J dropped 7; count of bases not matched to a gene: 6. Germline V lookup: CDR1 KGHSH, CDR2 LQKENI. The CDR3 DNA reads TGTGCCAGCTCGGGACTAGCGGGACCCGGGAATGAGCAGTTCTTC. It translates to CASSGLAGPGNEQFF.

The J gene is TRBJ2-5, the V gene TRBV7-9, with TRBD1 identical over 9 bases. Germline-derived CDR1 and CDR2 are SEHNR and FQNEAQ (reference sequence). The CDR3 has 16 residues. Trimming removed 5 bases from V and 2 bases from J; junction bases left unmatched: 9. CDR3 in amino acids: CASSLPDRGEQETQYF. Here the CDR3 DNA reads TGTGCCAGCAGCCTGCCGGACAGGGGCGAACAAGAGACCCAGTACTTC.

The chain uses TRBV19 and TRBJ1-1, with D tentatively TRBD1 (6 bases). CDR1 and CDR2 (germline): LNHDA, SQIVND (reference sequence). The CDR3 runs 15 residues. Trimming removed 5 bases from V and 2 bases from J, with 15 bases in between. CDR3: CASSGPADSNTEAFF. CDR3 DNA sequence: TGTGCCAGTAGTGGACCAGCGGACAGCAACACTGAAGCTTTCTTT.